Below, 4 T cell receptor beta chains from the same sample are listed, as sequenced in a study of shared clonotypes between healthy human individuals. Profiling relied on immunoSEQ multiplex PCR, and the TCRdb table lists in-frame clones only, not all of them. The data show more than 850,000 clones, about 80% seen once. The specimen was memory CD4+ T cells from PBMCs. Subset noted: CD45RA-negative fraction. The receptors here all came from a man between 18 and 29 years old in good health. Some clones in this sample may be carry-over from other donors' samples.

This clone was seen only once. The genes are TRBV6-5 and TRBJ2-7, with a possible D match to TRBD1 (6 bases). The germline V and J ends were trimmed by 4 bases and 0 bases, with 16 bases remaining between them. There are 16 residues in the CDR3. CDR1 MNHEY and CDR2 SVGAGI come from the germline V gene. The CDR3 spells CASSSYFDRSSYEQYF. DNA of the CDR3: TGTGCCAGCAGTTCCTACTTCGACAGGAGCTCCTACGAGCAGTACTTC.

This sequence joins TRBV6-5 and TRBJ2-1; 10 bases fit TRBD2. The J segment lost 8 bases and the V segment lost 2 bases, leaving 6 bases of the junction unmatched. CDR1 and CDR2 (germline): MNHEY, SVGAGI. This CDR3 has 15 residues. The CDR3 reads CASSYEGLASDEQFF. The CDR3 DNA sequence: TGTGCCAGCAGTTACGAGGGACTAGCGTCGGATGAGCAGTTCTTC.

This clone occurred a few times. The chain is built from TRBV7-3 and TRBJ2-2, with unresolved D. Germline V CDR1 and CDR2: SGHTA, FQGTGA. The CDR3 runs to 17 residues. V was shortened by 2 bases and J by 0 bases, with 13 bases between the two germline ends. CDR3 DNA: TGTGCCAGCAGCTTAGAACAGCACTCCGCGAACACCGGGGAGCTGTTTTTT. Translating gives CASSLEQHSANTGELFF.

The V gene is TRBV6-5, the J gene TRBJ1-1, with D possibly being TRBD1 (5 bases). The length of the CDR3 is 12 residues. Germline V gene lookup returns CDR1 MNHEY and CDR2 SVGAGI. Trimming cost V 4 bases and J 7 bases, with 10 bases left between them. The DNA of the CDR3 is TGTGCCAGCAGTTCGCAGGGAATTGAAGCTTTCTTT. The encoded protein is CASSSQGIEAFF.